The T cell receptor (beta chain) described here comes from a study of OX40 agonist ivuxolimab in advanced cancers. On the study more broadly: Patients with hepatocellular carcinoma, melanoma, renal cell or head and neck cancer made up the dose-escalation patients. Whole-study findings and limits: With doses of 0.1 to 3.0 mg/kg, CD4+ and CD8+ blood T cells had undergone clonal expansion by week 6.

Deletions cut 1 base from V and 2 bases from J, with 15 bases between. The CDR3 runs 18 residues. The germline V gene encodes CDR1 SGHTA and CDR2 FQGNSA. Assay: immunoSEQ multiplex PCR; the TCRdb copy retains only in-frame clones and omits some. Seen here are 70,000 to 95,000 clones, approximately 79% observed once, and the top ten hold more than 6%. Details on this clone: Its antigen is as yet unknown.

J is TRBJ2-6 and V is TRBV7-2; D is uncertain. The sequencing here drew on CD4+ or CD8+ T cells sorted from blood, taken in a trial of the OX40 agonist ivuxolimab. The clonotype comes from an adult with an advanced solid tumor such as melanoma, head and neck, liver or kidney cancer. The CDR3 coding sequence is TGTGCCAGCAGCTTAGGGTTAGTGGGGAACCCTGGGGCCAACGTCCTGACTTTC. Translating gives CASSLGLVGNPGANVLTF. Full variable domain (remainder filled in from reference TRBV7-2 and TRBJ2-6): GAGVSQSPSNKVTEKGKDVELRCDPISGHTALYWYRQSLGQGLEFLIYFQGNSAPDKSGLPSDRFSAERTGGSVSTLTIQRTQQEDSAVYLCASSLGLVGNPGANVLTFGAGSRLTVL.